This T cell receptor beta chain came from a study of shared clonotypes between healthy human individuals. Study-wide background: Donor composition was a couple of women and a few men, aged 18 to 49.

The sequencing of unsorted PBMC DNA took place on ten immunoSEQ deep assay plates. In the original processing: Junction-only immunoSEQ sequences carried no quality scores, so filtering differed. Only in-frame clones appear in the TCRdb table, and some are missing; sequencing was by immunoSEQ multiplex PCR. The V and J calls and the clone size are those of that table, but D and trimming were determined from the DNA. This sample has hundreds of thousands of clones; more than 70% occur once, and the top ten carry around 13%. Germline lookup yields CDR1 SGHRS and CDR2 YFSETQ. V lost 0 bases to trimming and J lost 0 bases, with 9 bases between them. This CDR3 has 15 residues. Genomic DNA, for the unsorted samples, came from 80 million to 100 million PBMCs.

This sequence was found in a woman between 40 and 55 years old in good health. Some clones in this sample may be carry-over from other donors' samples. Material for sequencing was PBMCs. The chain joins TRBV5-1 to TRBJ1-1; the D is unclear. The CDR3 region is CASSLDSPMNTEAFF. The CDR3, as DNA: TGCGCCAGCAGCTTGGACAGTCCGATGAACACTGAAGCTTTCTTT.